This T cell receptor (beta chain) was sequenced during a study of blood T cell repertoires in COVID-19 (dated by TCRdb to the early 2020s). Regarding the study in general: Samples from collaborators originated in the United States, Italy and Spain and spanned both the acute and convalescent phases of COVID-19. Subjects who had been exposed to COVID-19, were actively infected with it, or had recovered from it provided the deeply sampled blood TCRbeta repertoires that made up the dataset. The repertoires were released in a freely available public database intended as a resource for research on the immune response to SARS-CoV-2. The sample metadata nearly always contained a de-identified subject ID, COVID-19 status, age in years and sex. Samples were obtained from the ongoing ImmuneRACE study (first 160 participants) and from over a thousand subjects provided by 6 global collaborators. The material from the prospective study consisted of cDNA or gDNA derived from T cells, B-cell-depleted T cells, or PBMCs. Where available, HLA class I and class II types were taken from metadata supplied by the sample provider and were not determined by assay-based typing.

V gives up 4 bases and J gives up 6 bases, and the segment between their germline ends measures 13 bases. As encoded in the germline V gene (reference sequence), CDR1 is MNHEY while CDR2 is SMNVEV. The CDR3 spans 14 residues, from the cysteine through the phenylalanine. CDR3 DNA is the only sequence kept; it has 42 bases, read in frame from the first base. The sample holds one count of this clone. Its antigen remains unidentified. No much larger clone exists at a distance of one base, and base qualities are not known. The immunoSEQ Assay, a bias-controlled multiplex PCR, was used to amplify TCRbeta CDR3 regions from genomic DNA. The paper's processing steps were these. The number of nucleated cells in each sample was estimated from the amplification of reference gene primers within the assay. To quantify the absolute abundance of each unique TCRbeta CDR3 rearrangement, sequence reads were collapsed and filtered. Productive Simpson clonality was computed per sample as the square root of Simpson's diversity index over productive rearrangements. TCRdb limited this immuneACCESS table to in-frame rearrangements with V and J called. A share of clones is missing; checked studies link under half to unresolved V genes, and the rest is unexplained. The V and J calls and clone size come from that table; D and trimming were worked out from the DNA. Present in this sample are 200,000 to 250,000 clones, around 84% of which were seen just once. Jointly, the top ten make up 15% to 20% of the sample.

What the research found in general, with its limitations: How much clinical and demographic metadata was included differed by source and by participant, and the metadata was provided uncurated.

Collaborating institutions collected whole blood in K2EDTA tubes following their own protocols. For TCRbeta analysis, collaborators shipped samples as frozen whole blood, isolated PBMCs, or DNA extracted from either of those sample types. The rearranged chain carries TRBV27 and TRBJ1-5; TRBD1 is perhaps the D gene, given 5 matching bases. This clonotype was obtained from a man aged 25 to 40 with active or convalescent COVID-19. The sequenced sample was peripheral blood. CDR3 region: CASSWAVGGQPQHF. The sequenced DNA is TGTGCCAGCAGTTGGGCGGTGGGGGGTCAGCCCCAGCATTTT.